Below, 10 T cell receptor beta chains from the same sample are listed, as sequenced in a study of early T cells in non-severe SARS-CoV-2 infection. TCRdb independently ran MiXCR on the 5' RACE reads; one entry per CDR3 protein. The sample has around 70,000 distinct CDR3 sequences, roughly a tenth seen once. The sequenced sample consisted of whole blood. The receptors originated from an adult who was a healthcare worker with PCR-confirmed SARS-CoV-2 infection or an uninfected control (not recorded which).

This clonotype turned up a few times. This rearrangement joins TRBV9 to TRBJ2-7; 12 bases line up with TRBD1. This CDR3 has 14 residues. V dropped 2 bases and J dropped 4; count of bases not matched to a gene: 1. Germline V gives CDR1 SGDLS, CDR2 YYNGEE. CDR3 in amino acids: CASSVGQGAYEQYF. CDR3 nucleotides: TGTGCCAGCAGCGTGGGACAGGGGGCTTACGAGCAGTACTTC. The whole variable domain, filled in from reference TRBV9 and TRBJ2-7, reads DSGVTQTPKHLITATGQRVTLRCSPRSGDLSVYWYQQSLDQGLQFLIQYYNGEERAKGNILERFSAQQFPDLHSELNLSSLELGDSALYFCASSVGQGAYEQYFGPGTRLTVT.

This clonotype was counted many times. The J gene is TRBJ2-7, the V gene TRBV5-4; D may be TRBD2 (5 bases). V was trimmed by 1 base and J by 2 bases, leaving 7 bases between them. Per germline, CDR1 SGHNT and CDR2 YYREEE (reference sequence). This CDR3 has 13 amino acids. CDR3 protein: CASSLQAAYEQYF. The DNA of the CDR3 is TGTGCCAGCAGCTTGCAAGCGGCCTACGAGCAGTACTTC.

V usage is TRBV7-2 and J usage is TRBJ2-7, with D maybe TRBD2 (6 bases). Germline V gene data show CDR1 as SGHTA and CDR2 as FQGNSA. The CDR3 consists of 16 residues. The V end was cut by 7 bases, the J end by 3 bases, with 22 bases between. The CDR3 nucleotides are TGTGCCAGCACCCGAGGGGTCCGGGACTTTTTCTACGAGCAGTACTTC. As protein: CASTRGVRDFFYEQYF.

This clonotype came up many times. The V gene is TRBV6-6, the J gene TRBJ2-2; D remains unclear. V was cut by 10 bases and J by 0 bases, with 9 bases left in between. The CDR3 extends over 13 amino acids. In germline, CDR1 is MNHNY, CDR2 SVGAGI (reference sequence). CDR3 nucleotide sequence: TGTGCCACCAAGACACCGAACACCGGGGAGCTGTTTTTT. This codes for CATKTPNTGELFF.

This clonotype was counted many times. This chain uses TRBV29-1 with TRBJ2-2, with 7 bases lining up with TRBD2. Unmatched junction bases numbered 5, after V lost 4 bases and J lost 0 bases. This CDR3 spans 15 amino acids. Germline V gene sequence: CDR1 SQVTM, CDR2 ANQGSEA. CDR3 bases: TGCAGCGTTGGACGGGAGGCAGCGAACACCGGGGAGCTGTTTTTT. Translated: CSVGREAANTGELFF.

The J gene is TRBJ2-1, the V gene TRBV6-2 or TRBV6-3; TRBD2 is a possible D gene (6 bases). V lost 6 bases and J 5 bases, leaving 17 bases between the germline ends. CDR3 size: 15 residues. In germline, CDR1 is MNHEY, CDR2 SVGEGT. The CDR3 sequence: CASSPTRRLHNEQFF. The CDR3 bases are TGTGCCAGCAGCCCGACTAGGAGGTTGCACAATGAGCAGTTCTTC.

The chain has TRBV5-5 and TRBJ2-7; the D gene is possibly TRBD2 (6 bases). The CDR3 runs to 16 residues. Germline CDR1 reads SGHKS; CDR2 reads YYEKEE (reference sequence). Trimming left V 2 bases short and J 3 bases short, with 18 bases between. CDR3 DNA: TGTGCCAGCAGCTTAAGCCCCGGGACTGGTGTCTACGAGCAGTACTTC. Translation gives CASSLSPGTGVYEQYF.

This clonotype was seen at least ten times. The chain is built from TRBV19 and TRBJ2-2; D may be TRBD2 (6 bases). Trimming removed 10 bases at V and 4 bases at J, with 10 bases between. This CDR3 comprises 12 residues. In germline, CDR1 is LNHDA, CDR2 SQIVND (reference sequence). The CDR3 nucleotides are TGTGCCACTGGGACTTTCACCGGGGAGCTGTTTTTT. Its translation is CATGTFTGELFF.

The V call is TRBV28, the J call TRBJ1-4, with D possibly matching TRBD1 (5 bases). The CDR3 is 14 residues long. V gave up 4 bases and J gave up 4 bases, with 10 bases separating them. CDR1 is MDHEN, CDR2 SYDVKM, per germline. In DNA, the CDR3 is TGTGCCAGCAGTTCAGGGCAAGTTAATGAAAAACTGTTTTTT. Its translation is CASSSGQVNEKLFF. Together with reference TRBV28 and TRBJ1-4, the CDR3 gives the full variable domain: DVKVTQSSRYLVKRTGEKVFLECVQDMDHENMFWYRQDPGLGLRLIYFSYDVKMKEKGDIPEGYSVSREKKERFSLILESASTNQTSMYLCASSSGQVNEKLFFGSGTQLSVL.

The gene calls are TRBV5-1 and TRBJ2-3; 8 nucleotides agree with TRBD1. The CDR3 is made up of 14 amino acids. The V gene's germline CDR1 is SGHRS and CDR2 YFSETQ. The V segment lost 4 bases and the J segment 2 bases; nucleotides outside the gene matches: 3. The CDR3 DNA reads TGCGCCAGCAGCCTGGGACAGGCCACAGATACGCAGTATTTT. Encoded protein: CASSLGQATDTQYF.